The 10 T cell receptor beta chains presented below share a single source sample, sequenced in a study of blood T cells in healthy people across ages. Primed by a sample-barcoded 5' primer and a J-beta primer mix, a second PCR proceeded for 7 to 11 cycles. TCRdb fed the 5' RACE reads into MiXCR, producing one record per CDR3 protein. The sample lists hundreds of thousands of distinct CDR3 sequences; 55% to 75% were seen once. Specimen: blood. The receptors come from a man aged 30 to 45 in good health.

The V and J genes are TRBV6-5 and TRBJ1-1, with D possibly being TRBD1 (5 bases). V lost 5 bases, J lost 2 bases, and 12 bases lay in between. Germline CDR1 is MNHEY and CDR2 is SVGAGI. This CDR3 is 14 amino acids long. Here the CDR3 reads CASSDGGDNTEAFF. Here the CDR3 DNA reads TGTGCCAGCAGTGACGGCGGGGACAACACTGAAGCTTTCTTT.

The chain combines TRBV12-3 or TRBV12-4 with TRBJ2-3; unclear D gene. The CDR3 totals 13 residues. V gave up 9 bases and J gave up 1 base, with 11 bases separating them. CDR3 sequence (DNA): TGTGCCAGTCGGTTTGTCGGCACAGATACGCAGTATTTT. Translated, it gives CASRFVGTDTQYF.

The chain combines TRBV6-5 with TRBJ1-2, with a possible D match to TRBD1 (5 bases). The CDR3 runs 13 residues. Germline V gene sequence: CDR1 MNHEY, CDR2 SVGAGI. Deletions cut 6 bases from V and 2 bases from J, with 10 bases between. CDR3 nucleotide sequence: TGTGCCAGCAGAAGACAGATAAACTATGGCTACACCTTC. Its translation: CASRRQINYGYTF.

The chain carries TRBV14 and TRBJ2-5, with D uncertain. CDR1 is SGHDN and CDR2 is FVKESK in the germline V gene. There are 13 residues in the CDR3. V was pared by 2 bases and J by 4 bases, with 8 bases between. The CDR3 spells CASSQFVRETQYF. In DNA form, the CDR3 reads TGTGCCAGCAGCCAATTTGTTCGAGAGACCCAGTACTTC.

The CDR3 reads CASSLKLGLSSYEQYF. Here the CDR3 DNA reads TGTGCCAGCAGCTTAAAGCTGGGACTTTCTTCCTACGAGCAGTACTTC. The genes are TRBV7-2 and TRBJ2-7; D is possibly TRBD2 (6 bases). This CDR3 is built from 16 residues. Germline loops: CDR1 SGHTA, CDR2 FQGNSA. Trimming pared 2 bases from V and 1 base from J, leaving 15 bases between.

The chain combines TRBV9 with TRBJ2-1, with 8 bases that match TRBD2. The CDR3 spans 13 residues. Germline CDR1 reads SGDLS; CDR2 reads YYNGEE. Trimming took 6 bases from V and 7 from J; bases not matched to a gene: 6. The DNA of the CDR3 is TGTGCCAGCAACGGGGGCGGGAGGAATGAGCAGTTCTTC. The encoded protein is CASNGGGRNEQFF.

The CDR3 sequence: CASSLAGDAHTQYF. CDR3 bases: TGTGCCAGCAGTTTAGCGGGAGATGCGCATACGCAGTATTTT. This sequence joins TRBV28 and TRBJ2-3; TRBD2 matches 7 bases. J lost 7 bases, V lost 2 bases, and 6 bases had no gene match. Per the germline V gene, CDR1 is MDHEN and CDR2 is SYDVKM. CDR3 length: 14 residues.

This clonotype was observed a handful of times. CDR3 nucleotides: TGTGCCAGCAGCTCGCCCTTCGGGGGGAGCTCCTACGAGCAGTACTTC. Amino acid sequence: CASSSPFGGSSYEQYF. This sequence joins TRBV13 and TRBJ2-7; 7 bases are shared with TRBD2. Germline lookup yields CDR1 PRHDT and CDR2 FYEKMQ (reference sequence). This CDR3 is built from 16 residues. V was pared by 4 bases and J by 0 bases, with 9 bases of the junction left unmatched. The full variable domain, completed using reference TRBV13 and TRBJ2-7, is AAGVIQSPRHLIKEKRETATLKCYPIPRHDTVYWYQQGPGQDPQFLISFYEKMQSDKGSIPDRFSAQQFSDYHSELNMSSLELGDSALYFCASSSPFGGSSYEQYFGPGTRLTVT.

This clonotype was seen more than once but under ten times. The chain has TRBV29-1 and TRBJ2-3; 8 bases are shared with TRBD1. Germline V gene data show CDR1 as SQVTM and CDR2 as ANQGSEA. CDR3 length: 13 residues. V was pared by 7 bases and J by 4 bases, with 7 bases of the junction left unmatched. CDR3 bases: TGCAGCGCCTCCGGGACAGGAGCAGATACGCAGTATTTT. Amino acid sequence: CSASGTGADTQYF.

The count of this clonotype is one. The rearrangement links TRBV4-1 to TRBJ1-1, with a tentative D call TRBD1 (5 bases). V gave up 3 bases and J gave up 7 bases, with 9 bases separating them. The CDR3 has 12 amino acids. Germline assignment: CDR1 MGHRA and CDR2 YSYEKL. The CDR3 coding sequence is TGCGCCAGCAGCCACCGGGGGATTGAAGCTTTCTTT. Amino acid sequence: CASSHRGIEAFF.